This TCR beta chain was observed in a study of cytomegalovirus exposure and HLA in healthy donors (dated by TCRdb to about 2017). Notes on the research overall: In an earlier analysis of fewer than 750 of the donors, 250 to 300 Gb of sequence data and just under 120 million unique TCR beta sequences from roughly 180 million T cells were reported. An early release covering about 600 HLA-typed donors comprised approximately 290 gigabases of sequencing data and about 90 million unique TCR sequences. The genetic ancestry cluster associated with self-reported Caucasian donors included roughly four fifths of the 300 to 400 genotyped donors. The study aimed to test whether signatures of past pathogen exposure could be identified by cataloging public T cell receptors. The study profiled the T cell repertoires of around 700 subjects by immunosequencing and related them to cytomegalovirus serostatus. A separate validation cohort of 100 to 150 different subjects was used in addition to the 666-subject first cohort. To predict cytomegalovirus infection status, the study brought together high-throughput TCR immunosequencing, statistical association of individual TCRs with disease status, and machine learning. To study patterns of TCR occurrence, a later analysis re-analyzed previously published TCR beta repertoires from 700 or so donors and added high-resolution HLA genotyping. Rather than drawing on any new phenotypic data, the later analysis identified candidate immune exposures from TCR beta sequences and the way those sequences occurred across donors. To decide whether each TCR beta V gene segment behaved as functional or pseudogenic, an earlier analysis of fewer than 750 of the donors relied on high-throughput TCR beta sequencing. Donor age, sex, ethnicity and CMV serostatus were collected together with the repertoire data. A later genetic analysis took genome-wide SNP genotypes for about three fifths of the roughly 670 donors and used that subset as a discovery cohort. Every repertoire in the discovery cohort had been generated on one and the same sequencing platform. Class I and class II HLA loci were covered by the typing at four-digit resolution. The number of typed donors differed by locus: 629-630 for A, B, C, DRB1 and DQB1; 522 for DQA1; 606 for DPA1; and some 430 for DPB1. A handful of DR-DQ haplotypes were handled as single units for association and clustering because linkage in the cohort was strong. Among roughly 400 genotyped donors of the cohort, an average of around 240,000 unique TCR beta nucleotide sequences were sequenced per donor, roughly a sixth of them non-productive.

Libraries were constructed by the immunoSEQ multiplex PCR assay. The multiplex PCR relied on a mix of 60 forward primers for TCR Vbeta segments and 13 reverse primers for TCR Jbeta segments. Amplification of the CDR3 region of rearranged TCR beta genes was performed with a multiplex PCR assay on genomic DNA. The Illumina HiSeq System was used to sequence the amplified TCR beta libraries as 87-base-pair reads. The paper's data handling went like this. A later analysis counted approximately 76 million unique TCR beta chains across the 650 to 700 repertoires, and around 12 million of these chains were shared by at least two donors. Raw reads were error-corrected and collapsed into unique sequences with a nearest-neighbor algorithm that merged closely related sequences to remove PCR and sequencing errors. To assign V, D and J gene segments, CDR3 sequences were aligned to IMGT reference sequences. For a sequence to be retained, a match of at least six nucleotides to both a V gene segment and a J gene segment was required. Rearrangements were called productive when the CDR3 lacked stop codons and stayed in frame with V and J; all others were non-productive. Following IMGT convention, CDR3 was defined as the stretch from the second conserved V-encoded cysteine to the conserved J-encoded phenylalanine. The earlier analysis of 587 of the donors excluded any sequence lacking an unambiguous match to a single V gene segment. In an earlier analysis of a few hundred of the donors, V segments were called functional above 56.7% productive rearrangements and were called segregating when the between-donor standard deviation exceeded 5%. A statistical classification framework was built to diagnose cytomegalovirus status from the catalog of TCR beta chain sequences. V and J gene assignment, in a later analysis, came from comparing TCR nucleotide sequences with IMGT/GENE-DB human TR gene sequences. Using the TCRdist pipeline, a later analysis assigned CDR3 sequences along with most-parsimonious VDJ recombination scenarios. In a later analysis, each TCR beta chain was defined by its CDR3 amino acid sequence together with its V-gene family, and reads without a unique V-gene family were excluded. As a way to deal with suspected cross-contamination and a sequencing artifact, a later analysis dropped nearly 600 nucleotide sequences that were highly shared and had low generation probability. In a later analysis, a clonal expansion index was calculated for each public chain from normalized within-repertoire ranks of inferred template counts. In a later analysis, generation probabilities were computed with a VDJ recombination model fitted to out-of-frame rearrangements, and the resulting probabilities were checked against IGoR. Hypergeometric tests were used in a later analysis to score TCR-TCR, TCR-HLA and TCR-CMV co-occurrence, with a repertoire-size bias correction applied to the TCR pairs. False discovery rates were estimated in a later analysis by permuting HLA or CMV assignments 20 times. In a later analysis, co-occurring TCRs were grouped using DBSCAN, with TCRdist sequence similarity added in when clustering inside HLA-allele-positive subsets. Co-occurrence clustering excluded repertoires with fewer than 30,000 or more than 120,000 public chains, plus five with anomalous nucleotide sharing. The table comes from immuneACCESS by way of TCRdb, which keeps in-frame sequences with V and J called. Part of the clones is missing from these tables; in studies checked, under half for an unresolved V gene and the rest for unknown reasons. For V, J and clone size, that table is used; D and trimming come from the DNA. For this sample there are some 180,000 clones; 75% appear just once. The top ten constitute 2.9% of the sample.

Points on this clone: Its antigen is currently not known. Qualities for individual bases were not recorded, and no much larger clone is one base off.

The cohort comprised more than 550 healthy bone marrow donors. Cohort members were all nominally healthy when sampled, although unrecorded immune exposures were likely present. The donor tested CMV seronegative and was one of the 352 seronegative cohort members. A peripheral blood sample was collected from each donor, and TCR beta sequencing was performed on peripheral blood mononuclear cells. The Qiagen DNeasy Blood Extraction Kit was used to extract genomic DNA from the blood cell samples. Results and caveats for the whole study, not just this receptor: A cluster of highly shared sequence variants was judged likely to be a technical artifact of the sequencing pipeline. In an earlier analysis of a few hundred of the donors, most TCR beta V segments were observed in productive rearrangements about 87% or about 30% of the time, broadly matching IMGT annotations. The cohort was sequenced for TCR beta chains only, and without alpha or paired-chain data the features that could be detected were limited. Because some donors lacked HLA typing at each locus, the association tests relied only on the typed subset. Most TCR sequences were seen in very few donors, while some public TCRs were found in many individuals. In a later analysis, TCR association rates were found to vary across HLA loci, with the most associated TCRs seen for DRB1 alleles and the fewest for HLA-C alleles. A later genetic analysis associated a missense DCLRE1C variant with V-gene and J-gene trimming of TCR beta chains, and an independent cohort replicated the association. Immune exposure information for the cohort was limited to CMV serostatus. A further reported finding was that TCR beta sequences accurately predicted the HLA-A and HLA-B alleles for most subjects in the first cohort. In vitro tests confirmed that a few of the cytomegalovirus-associated TCR beta chains recognize cytomegalovirus antigens. The study listed 150 to 200 TCR beta chains as associated with cytomegalovirus. The authors suggested that the approach could potentially be generalized to other disease states and immunological phenotypes. According to a later genetic analysis, donors in an Asian-associated ancestry cluster had fewer N-insertions in productive TCRs than the roughly 670-donor mean. Roughly uniform sequencing depth across donors was assumed in presence/absence analyses, although this assumption may not hold. Several of the top co-occurrence clusters appeared to be linked to parvovirus B19, influenza, CMV and Epstein-Barr virus, according to a later analysis. Correlated functional status among segregating V segments might be attributable to linkage disequilibrium, but an unknown experimental factor could not be ruled out. The classifier was reported to diagnose cytomegalovirus status with high specificity and sensitivity in both the original and validation cohorts. Assigning TCR associations to individual alleles was difficult when HLA alleles, especially DR and DQ, strongly co-occurred. Most CMV-associated TCR beta chains appeared to be HLA-restricted in a later analysis, and the HLA associations seemed to be driven largely by CMV exposure. Specific HLA alleles were associated with 15,000 to 20,000 TCR beta sequences at a false discovery rate of 0.05 in a later analysis. In a later analysis, HLA-associated TCR beta chains showed more clonal expansion and lower generation probabilities than non-associated chains that were equally common. The earlier analysis of approximately 590 of the donors excluded 15 to 20 rarely observed V segments, including chromosome 9 orphons, because counts were too low.

The source material was PBMCs. The clonotype was recovered from a male donor in good health and CMV-seronegative.

The DNA reads as follows: TGTGCCAGCAGTTTACGCGGACTAGCCGGGAGGGAGACCCAGTACTTC. Its protein product is CASSLRGLAGRETQYF. The chain is assembled from TRBV27 and TRBJ2-5, with TRBD2 matching 8 junction bases. Trimmed from V: 2 bases; trimmed from J: 5 bases; junction bases lacking a gene match: 10. The germline V gene (reference sequence) sets CDR1 to MNHEY and CDR2 to SMNVEV. Measured from the cysteine to the phenylalanine, the CDR3 is 16 residues long. Here the CDR3 DNA is all that survives: 48 bases in frame from base 1.